This T cell receptor beta chain was identified in a study of cytomegalovirus exposure and HLA in healthy donors. Sequencing used immunoSEQ multiplex PCR; TCRdb keeps in-frame clones, though not all of them. The table shows about 100,000 clones, with 70% to 90% occurring only once. V lost 10 bases to trimming and J lost 0 bases, with 13 bases between them. Germline lookup yields CDR1 MNHEY and CDR2 SVGAGI. CDR3 length: 15 residues. The source material was PBMCs. The origin of this receptor is a woman aged 18-29 years in good health and CMV-seronegative. The chain recombines TRBV6-5 with TRBJ1-6; D possibly corresponds to TRBD1 (6 bases). For the CDR3, the DNA is TGTGCCACGCACAGGGAAAGCTCCTATAATTCACCCCTCCACTTT. It yields the protein CATHRESSYNSPLHF.